A single sample is the source of the 20 T cell receptor beta chains below, sequenced in a study of T cell responses to AZD1222 COVID-19 vaccine. Repertoires were generated with immunoSEQ multiplex PCR, while TCRdb's copy carries only in-frame clones and drops some. The table shows approximately 150,000 clones, with around nine tenths occurring only once. Specimen: peripheral blood, collected on day 0 of AZD1222 vaccination. The origin of the receptors is an adult in good health.

This chain connects TRBV30 to TRBJ2-1; D is unresolved. This CDR3 is 10 amino acids long. The V end lost 3 bases, the J end lost 15 bases, and 12 bases lay between the germline ends. Germline V gene data show CDR1 as GTSNPN and CDR2 as SVGIG (reference sequence). As DNA, the CDR3 is TGTGCCTGGAGCCTCCCACCCGGGTTCTTC. Translated, it gives CAWSLPPGFF.

The chain has TRBV18 and TRBJ2-3; TRBD2 might be the D (6 bases). CDR1 is KGHSH and CDR2 is LQKENI in the germline V gene. V was pared by 2 bases and J by 1 base, with 13 bases between. The CDR3 is 16 amino acids. This CDR3 is CASSPNRRGGTDTQYF. The DNA of the CDR3 is TGTGCCAGCTCACCAAACAGGCGGGGAGGCACAGATACGCAGTATTTT.

V and J are TRBV19 and TRBJ2-7; 8 bases match TRBD2. After removal of 0 bases from V and 5 bases from J, the junction contained 9 bases not matched to a gene. Germline V gives CDR1 LNHDA, CDR2 SQIVND (reference sequence). The CDR3 totals 16 residues. CDR3 sequence: CASSIDWPSGPNEQYF. In nucleotides, the CDR3 is TGTGCCAGTAGTATAGATTGGCCTAGCGGGCCTAACGAGCAGTACTTC.

This sequence joins TRBV3-1 (or the pseudogene TRBV3-2) and TRBJ1-3; D remains unclear. V was shortened by 7 bases and J by 2 bases, with 12 bases between the two germline ends. The CDR3 loop spans 14 amino acids. Germline V lookup: CDR1 LGHDT, CDR2 YNNKEL (reference sequence). The DNA of the CDR3 is TGTGCCAGCACCCATCCAGAGGCTGGAAACACCATATATTTT. Its protein product is CASTHPEAGNTIYF.

J is TRBJ1-6 and V is TRBV6-4, with D possibly being TRBD1 (5 bases). Germline assignment: CDR1 MRHNA and CDR2 SNTAGT. This CDR3 has 14 residues. The germline V and J ends were trimmed by 4 bases and 5 bases, with 9 bases remaining between them. CDR3 coding DNA: TGTGCCAGCAGTGCGGGGCCTAATAATTCACCCCTCCACTTT. This codes for CASSAGPNNSPLHF.

This chain links TRBV7-9 with TRBJ1-4; TRBD1 is a possible D gene (6 bases). V was cut by 5 bases and J by 4 bases, with 14 bases left in between. The germline CDR1 and CDR2 sequences are SEHNR and FQNEAQ (reference sequence). The length of the CDR3 is 15 residues. CDR3 loop: CASSQNRVLNEKLFF. CDR3 bases: TGTGCCAGCAGCCAAAACAGGGTCCTTAATGAAAAACTGTTTTTT.

The chain uses TRBV6-5 and TRBJ1-1, with unresolved D. The CDR3 totals 13 residues. Deletions cut 5 bases from V and 1 base from J, with 8 bases between. CDR1 is MNHEY and CDR2 is SVGAGI in the germline V gene. The CDR3 DNA sequence: TGTGCCAGCAGTCTACGGTCGAACACTGAAGCTTTCTTT. As protein: CASSLRSNTEAFF.

As DNA, the CDR3 is TGTGCCAGCAGCTTAAGGGCGGGCTCCTACAATGAGCAGTTCTTC. This encodes CASSLRAGSYNEQFF. The chain joins TRBV7-9 to TRBJ2-1; a possible D gene is TRBD2 (5 bases). The germline V gene has CDR1 SEHNR and CDR2 FQNEAQ (reference sequence). V lost 2 bases to trimming and J lost 0 bases, with 8 bases between them. The CDR3 loop spans 15 amino acids.

The chain couples TRBV9 to TRBJ2-7; 8 bases align to TRBD2. The germline CDR1 and CDR2 sequences are SGDLS and YYNGEE. This CDR3 region has 15 residues. V was clipped by 3 bases and J by 4 bases; unmatched bases: 9. The DNA of the CDR3 is TGTGCCAGCAGCGCTCAGATGACTAGCGTTTACGAGCAGTACTTC. This sequence encodes CASSAQMTSVYEQYF.

The chain links TRBV18 to TRBJ1-5; 7 positions agree with TRBD1. This CDR3 contains 15 residues. V lost 3 bases, J lost 7 bases, and 9 bases stayed unmatched. From germline, CDR1 is KGHSH and CDR2 LQKENI. The DNA for the CDR3 is TGTGCCAGCTCACCCCGACAGGGTGTTGGACAGCCCCAGCATTTT. As protein: CASSPRQGVGQPQHF.

The chain combines TRBV19 with TRBJ1-1; D possibly corresponds to TRBD1 (5 bases). The CDR3 consists of 15 residues. Germline-derived CDR1 and CDR2 are LNHDA and SQIVND (reference sequence). V shed 5 bases and J shed 3 bases, with 16 bases lying between them. As DNA, the CDR3 is TGTGCCAGTAGTCCTGCGTGGGGCGCGGACACTGAAGCTTTCTTT. This codes for CASSPAWGADTEAFF.

The V and J genes are TRBV27 and TRBJ1-3; D ambiguous. Germline V gives CDR1 MNHEY, CDR2 SMNVEV (reference sequence). CDR3 length: 15 amino acids. Trimming took off 8 bases at V and 0 bases at J, with 14 bases between the two ends. CDR3 loop: CASRPAANSGNTIYF. In DNA, the CDR3 is TGTGCCAGCCGCCCGGCAGCTAACTCTGGAAACACCATATATTTT.

The V gene is TRBV11-2, the J gene TRBJ2-1; a possible D gene is TRBD1 (5 bases). Trimming stripped 1 base from V and 4 bases from J, with 14 bases between. Germline V lookup: CDR1 SGHAT, CDR2 FQNNGV. The CDR3 totals 16 residues. For the CDR3, the DNA is TGTGCCAGCAGCTTAGTAGGGCAGGGCCGTTACAATGAGCAGTTCTTC. This encodes CASSLVGQGRYNEQFF. Supplemented by reference TRBV11-2 and TRBJ2-1, the full variable domain reads EAGVAQSPRYKIIEKRQSVAFWCNPISGHATLYWYQQILGQGPKLLIQFQNNGVVDDSQLPKDRFSAERLKGVDSTLKIQPAKLEDSAVYLCASSLVGQGRYNEQFFGPGTRLTVL.

This chain links TRBV7-8 with TRBJ1-2; 8 nucleotides line up with TRBD1. The germline gives CDR1 SGHVS, CDR2 FQNEAQ. There are 17 residues in the CDR3. J lost 0 bases, V lost 5 bases, and 11 bases had no gene match. The DNA of the CDR3 is TGTGCCAGCAGCCTAAGGGACAGGTACCAAGCTAACTATGGCTACACCTTC. This encodes CASSLRDRYQANYGYTF. Filled out from reference TRBV7-8 and TRBJ1-2, the complete variable domain reads GAGVSQSPRYKVAKRGQDVALRCDPISGHVSLFWYQQALGQGPEFLTYFQNEAQLDKSGLPSDRFFAERPEGSVSTLKIQRTQQEDSAVYLCASSLRDRYQANYGYTFGSGTRLTVV.

This chain uses TRBV29-1 with TRBJ1-1, with D possibly TRBD1 on 5 matching bases. The CDR3 is made up of 13 amino acids. Looked up from germline, CDR1 is SQVTM and CDR2 is ANQGSEA. V was shortened by 8 bases and J by 6 bases, with 19 bases between the two germline ends. CDR3 in amino acids: CSSKGTVQSEAFF. In DNA, the CDR3 is TGCAGCTCCAAGGGGACGGTCCAATCTGAAGCTTTCTTT.

This clone was recorded only once. The J gene is TRBJ1-1, the V gene TRBV19; D remains unclear. Germline CDR1 and CDR2: LNHDA and SQIVND (reference sequence). The CDR3 totals 11 residues. V was clipped by 3 bases and J by 7 bases, with 6 bases between them. DNA of the CDR3: TGTGCCAGTAGTATGCCGGGTGAAGCTTTCTTT. Translating it yields CASSMPGEAFF.

This clone has only one observation. This rearrangement joins TRBV19 to TRBJ1-2; no firm D call. Trimming cost V 8 bases and J 7 bases, with 14 bases left between them. This CDR3 has 12 residues. Per the germline V gene, CDR1 is LNHDA and CDR2 is SQIVND (reference sequence). The CDR3 sequence: CASAAGVRGYTF. The CDR3 DNA reads TGTGCCAGTGCCGCCGGGGTGCGTGGCTACACCTTC.

This clone was counted once. The chain couples TRBV4-2 to TRBJ1-2; a weak D match, TRBD1 (5 bases). The V gene lost 0 bases and the J gene lost 0 bases, with 14 bases spanning the gap. This CDR3 has 17 amino acids. Germline CDR1 is LGHNA and CDR2 is YNFKEQ. As DNA, the CDR3 is TGTGCCAGCAGCCAAGATGCAACAGGAAGAGCTAACTATGGCTACACCTTC. It translates to CASSQDATGRANYGYTF.

In its sample, this clone was seen once. The chain has TRBV29-1 and TRBJ2-7, with D possibly TRBD1 on 5 matching bases. The CDR3 loop spans 14 amino acids. Germline CDR1 SQVTM, CDR2 ANQGSEA. The V and J ends lost 4 bases and 9 bases respectively, with 22 bases between them. CDR3 in DNA: TGCAGCGTTGGGGGCCTAGAAACGCACACTGGGCAGTACTTC. As protein: CSVGGLETHTGQYF.

Only one count was recorded for this clone. The chain links TRBV3-1 (or the pseudogene TRBV3-2) to TRBJ1-2; TRBD1 matches 7 bases. This CDR3 region has 16 residues. The germline gives CDR1 LGHDT, CDR2 YNNKEL (reference sequence). V was clipped by 4 bases and J by 5 bases; unmatched bases: 13. This CDR3 is CASSPRQGSTPYGYTF. The CDR3 DNA follows: TGTGCCAGCAGCCCAAGACAGGGCTCCACACCTTATGGCTACACCTTC.